One and the same sample provided the 9 T cell receptor beta chains below, sequenced in a study of blood T cell repertoires in COVID-19. The repertoire was sequenced with immunoSEQ multiplex PCR; TCRdb's copy has only in-frame clones and lacks some. The table has fewer than 350,000 clones, about 89% seen once. The specimen was peripheral blood. Receptor source: a man in his forties with active or convalescent COVID-19.

The chain combines TRBV5-6 with TRBJ1-6; no clear D gene. Trimming stripped 3 bases from V and 6 bases from J, with 22 bases between. CDR1 and CDR2 from the germline V gene are SGHDT and YYEEEE. This CDR3 has 18 residues. CDR3 sequence: CASSWRGAGGLRNSPLHF. In DNA form, the CDR3 reads TGTGCCAGCAGCTGGCGTGGCGCCGGCGGGCTTCGTAATTCACCCCTCCACTTT.

The chain is built from TRBV6-5 and TRBJ2-3; the match to TRBD2 covers 10 bases. Unmatched junction bases numbered 6, after V lost 4 bases and J lost 5 bases. The CDR3 loop spans 15 amino acids. Germline-derived CDR1 and CDR2 are MNHEY and SVGAGI. This chain's CDR3 is CASSLTSGVRDTQYF. In nucleotides, the CDR3 is TGTGCCAGCAGTTTAACTAGCGGGGTGCGAGATACGCAGTATTTT.

CDR3 in DNA: TGTGCCAGCAGCAGACCTGGGGCTTCACCCCTCCACTTT. Translation: CASSRPGASPLHF. The chain recombines TRBV28 with TRBJ1-6; D may be TRBD1 (5 bases). The V end lost 6 bases, the J end lost 9 bases, and 12 bases lay between the germline ends. Germline V gives CDR1 MDHEN, CDR2 SYDVKM. This CDR3 region has 13 residues.

J is TRBJ2-7 and V is TRBV7-6; no reliable D call. CDR1 SGHVS and CDR2 FNYEAQ come from the germline V gene. CDR3 length: 12 residues. Trimming took off 5 bases at V and 2 bases at J, with 7 bases between the two ends. The CDR3, as DNA: TGTGCCAGCAGCCCTGGGCCCTACGAGCAGTACTTC. Residues: CASSPGPYEQYF.

The sample holds one count of this clone. The chain uses TRBV24-1 and TRBJ2-1; 9 positions agree with TRBD2. V lost 4 bases, J lost 3 bases, and 3 bases stayed unmatched. The CDR3 covers 15 residues. CDR1 KGHDR and CDR2 SFDVKD come from the germline V gene. CDR3 sequence reads: CATSEPTSGYNEQFF. The CDR3 DNA reads TGTGCCACCAGTGAACCGACTAGCGGCTACAATGAGCAGTTCTTC.

The chain recombines TRBV5-6 with TRBJ2-5, with 7 bases that match TRBD2. The CDR3 loop spans 14 amino acids. With V trimmed by 0 bases and J by 4 bases, 3 bases remained unmatched. Looked up from germline, CDR1 is SGHDT and CDR2 is YYEEEE. DNA for the CDR3: TGTGCCAGCAGCTTGGGCGGGGGAGGAGAGACCCAGTACTTC. Protein product: CASSLGGGGETQYF.

This clone showed up just a few times. The chain recombines TRBV11-2 with TRBJ1-5, with D unclear. Germline V gives CDR1 SGHAT, CDR2 FQNNGV. This CDR3 contains 14 residues. V was cut by 0 bases and J by 2 bases, with 5 bases left in between. The CDR3 sequence is CASSLDPGNQPQHF. The CDR3 DNA follows: TGTGCCAGCAGCTTAGACCCGGGCAATCAGCCCCAGCATTTT.

This rearrangement joins TRBV6-1 to TRBJ1-4, with TRBD1 identical over 7 bases. J lost 8 bases, V lost 2 bases, and 14 bases had no gene match. The length of the CDR3 is 17 residues. CDR1 MNHNS and CDR2 SASEGT come from the germline V gene. The CDR3 coding sequence is TGTGCCAGCAGTGAACGGGGTACGACAGGGCCTTGGGAAAAACTGTTTTTT. Residues: CASSERGTTGPWEKLFF.

This rearrangement joins TRBV11-3 to TRBJ2-5; D possibly corresponds to TRBD2 (5 bases). V lost 1 base to trimming and J lost 2 bases, with 11 bases between them. The CDR3 runs 15 residues. Germline-derived CDR1 and CDR2 are SGHNT and YENEEA. As DNA, the CDR3 is TGTGCCAGCAGCTTAGGATCGGGAAAACAAGAGACCCAGTACTTC. Translated, it gives CASSLGSGKQETQYF.